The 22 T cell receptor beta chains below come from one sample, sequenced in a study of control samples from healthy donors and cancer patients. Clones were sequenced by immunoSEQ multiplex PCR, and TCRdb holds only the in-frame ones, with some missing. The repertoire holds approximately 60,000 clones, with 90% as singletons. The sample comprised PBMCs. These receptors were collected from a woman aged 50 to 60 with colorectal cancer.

The CDR3, as DNA: TGCGCCAGCCGTACCCCAGCATCGAACACCGGGGAGCTGTTTTTT. Its protein product is CASRTPASNTGELFF. This rearrangement joins TRBV4-1 to TRBJ2-2; the D is unclear. The CDR3 extends over 15 amino acids. V was clipped by 8 bases and J by 0 bases, with 13 bases between them. CDR1 is MGHRA, CDR2 YSYEKL, per germline.

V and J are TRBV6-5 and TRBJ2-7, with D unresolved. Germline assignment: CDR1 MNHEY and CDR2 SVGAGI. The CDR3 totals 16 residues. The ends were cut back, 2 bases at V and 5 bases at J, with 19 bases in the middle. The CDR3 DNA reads TGTGCCAGCAGTTACGCCTCCGCGGTTGTGGCTAACGAGCAGTACTTC. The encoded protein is CASSYASAVVANEQYF.

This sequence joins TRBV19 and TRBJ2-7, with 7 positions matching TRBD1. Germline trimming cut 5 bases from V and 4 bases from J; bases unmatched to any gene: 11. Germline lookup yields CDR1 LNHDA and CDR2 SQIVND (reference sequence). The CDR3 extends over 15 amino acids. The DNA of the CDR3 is TGTGCCAGTAGTGCTACAGGGGCCATTCCTTACGAGCAGTACTTC. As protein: CASSATGAIPYEQYF. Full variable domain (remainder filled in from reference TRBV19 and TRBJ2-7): DGGITQSPKYLFRKEGQNVTLSCEQNLNHDAMYWYRQDPGQGLRLIYYSQIVNDFQKGDIAEGYSVSREKKESFPLTVTSAQKNPTAFYLCASSATGAIPYEQYFGPGTRLTVT.

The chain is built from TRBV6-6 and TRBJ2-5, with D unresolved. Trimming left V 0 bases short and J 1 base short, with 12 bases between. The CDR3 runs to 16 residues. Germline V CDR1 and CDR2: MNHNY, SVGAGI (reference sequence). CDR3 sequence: CASSYSPESLQETQYF. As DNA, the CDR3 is TGTGCCAGCAGTTACTCCCCTGAGTCGCTCCAAGAGACCCAGTACTTC.

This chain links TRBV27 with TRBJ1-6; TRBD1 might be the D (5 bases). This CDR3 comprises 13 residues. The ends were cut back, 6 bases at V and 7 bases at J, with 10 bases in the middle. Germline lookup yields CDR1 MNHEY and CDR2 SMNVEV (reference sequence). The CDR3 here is CASSREPNSPLHF. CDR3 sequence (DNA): TGTGCCAGCAGCAGGGAGCCGAATTCACCCCTCCACTTT.

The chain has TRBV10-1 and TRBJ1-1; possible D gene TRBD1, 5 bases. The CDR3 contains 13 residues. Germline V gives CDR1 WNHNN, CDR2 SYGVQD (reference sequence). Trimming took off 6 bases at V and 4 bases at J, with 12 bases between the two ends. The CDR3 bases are TGCGCCAGCAGCAGGGAGGGAAGCACTGAAGCTTTCTTT. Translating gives CASSREGSTEAFF.

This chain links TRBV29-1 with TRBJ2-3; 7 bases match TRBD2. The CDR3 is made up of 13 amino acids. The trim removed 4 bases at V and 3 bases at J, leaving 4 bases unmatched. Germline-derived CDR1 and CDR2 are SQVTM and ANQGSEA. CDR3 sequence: CSVGEGPTDTQYF. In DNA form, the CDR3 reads TGCAGCGTTGGGGAGGGCCCGACAGATACGCAGTATTTT.

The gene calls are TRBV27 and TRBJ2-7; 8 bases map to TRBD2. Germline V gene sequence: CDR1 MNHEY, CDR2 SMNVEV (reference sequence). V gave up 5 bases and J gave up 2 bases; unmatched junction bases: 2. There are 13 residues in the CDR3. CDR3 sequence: CASSTGGPYEQYF. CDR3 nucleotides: TGTGCCAGCAGTACGGGGGGGCCCTACGAGCAGTACTTC.

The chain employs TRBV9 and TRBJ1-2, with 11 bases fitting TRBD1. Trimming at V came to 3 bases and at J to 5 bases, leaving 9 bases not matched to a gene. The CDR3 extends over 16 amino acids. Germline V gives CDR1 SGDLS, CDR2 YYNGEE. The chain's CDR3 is CASSASGTGGPYGYTF. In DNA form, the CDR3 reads TGTGCCAGCAGCGCCTCGGGGACAGGGGGTCCTTATGGCTACACCTTC.

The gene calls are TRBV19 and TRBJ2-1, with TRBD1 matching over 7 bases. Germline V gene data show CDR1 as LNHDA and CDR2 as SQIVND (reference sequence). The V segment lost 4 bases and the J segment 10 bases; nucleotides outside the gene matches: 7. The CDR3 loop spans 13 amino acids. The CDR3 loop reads CASSTKPDREQFF. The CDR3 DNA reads TGTGCCAGTAGTACAAAACCGGACAGGGAGCAGTTCTTC.

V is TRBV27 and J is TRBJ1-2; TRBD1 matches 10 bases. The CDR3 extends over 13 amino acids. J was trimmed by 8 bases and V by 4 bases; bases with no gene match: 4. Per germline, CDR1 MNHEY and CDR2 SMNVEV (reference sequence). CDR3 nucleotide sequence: TGTGCCAGCAGTTCCGGGACAGGGGCCGGCTACACCTTC. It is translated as CASSSGTGAGYTF.

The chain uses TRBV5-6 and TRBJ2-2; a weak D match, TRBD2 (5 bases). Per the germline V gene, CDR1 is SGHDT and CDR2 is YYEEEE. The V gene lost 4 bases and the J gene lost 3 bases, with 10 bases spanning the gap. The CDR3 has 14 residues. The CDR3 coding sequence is TGTGCCAGCAGCCGCGGGCAGTACACCGGGGAGCTGTTTTTT. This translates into CASSRGQYTGELFF.

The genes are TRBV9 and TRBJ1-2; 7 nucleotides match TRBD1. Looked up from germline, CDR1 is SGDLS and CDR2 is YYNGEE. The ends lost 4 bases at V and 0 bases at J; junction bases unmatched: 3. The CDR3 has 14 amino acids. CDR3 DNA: TGTGCCAGCAGCCGGGGACAGCCTAACTATGGCTACACCTTC. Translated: CASSRGQPNYGYTF. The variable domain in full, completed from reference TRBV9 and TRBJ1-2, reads DSGVTQTPKHLITATGQRVTLRCSPRSGDLSVYWYQQSLDQGLQFLIQYYNGEERAKGNILERFSAQQFPDLHSELNLSSLELGDSALYFCASSRGQPNYGYTFGSGTRLTVV.

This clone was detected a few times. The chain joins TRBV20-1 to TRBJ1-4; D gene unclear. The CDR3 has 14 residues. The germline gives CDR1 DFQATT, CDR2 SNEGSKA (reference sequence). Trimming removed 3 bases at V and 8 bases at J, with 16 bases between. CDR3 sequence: CSASKSPGPEKLFF. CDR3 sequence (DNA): TGCAGTGCTAGTAAGTCTCCCGGGCCCGAAAAACTGTTTTTT.

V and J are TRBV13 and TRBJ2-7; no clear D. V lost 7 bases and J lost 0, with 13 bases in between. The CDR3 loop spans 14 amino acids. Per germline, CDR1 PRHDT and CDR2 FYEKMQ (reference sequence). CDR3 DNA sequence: TGTGCCAGCACGTTCAGTCCGAGCTCCTACGAGCAGTACTTC. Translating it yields CASTFSPSSYEQYF.

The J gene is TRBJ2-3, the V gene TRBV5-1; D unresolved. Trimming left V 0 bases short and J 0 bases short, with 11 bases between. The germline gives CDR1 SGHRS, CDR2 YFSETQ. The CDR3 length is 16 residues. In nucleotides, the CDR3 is TGCGCCAGCAGCTTGGGTACAGTACCTAGCACAGATACGCAGTATTTT. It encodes CASSLGTVPSTDTQYF.

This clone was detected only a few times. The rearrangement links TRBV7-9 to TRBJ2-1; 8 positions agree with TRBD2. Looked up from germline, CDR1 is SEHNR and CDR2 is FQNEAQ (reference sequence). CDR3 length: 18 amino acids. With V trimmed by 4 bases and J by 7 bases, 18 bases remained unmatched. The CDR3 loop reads CASSYFMLTGGRRNEQFF. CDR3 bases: TGTGCCAGCAGCTACTTTATGTTGACGGGCGGGAGGAGGAATGAGCAGTTCTTC.

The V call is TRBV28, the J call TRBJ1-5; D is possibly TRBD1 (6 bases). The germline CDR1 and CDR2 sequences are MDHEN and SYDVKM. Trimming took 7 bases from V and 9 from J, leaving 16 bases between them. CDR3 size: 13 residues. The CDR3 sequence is CASKSTQGGPQHF. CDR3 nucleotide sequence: TGTGCCAGCAAAAGTACACAGGGCGGGCCCCAGCATTTT.

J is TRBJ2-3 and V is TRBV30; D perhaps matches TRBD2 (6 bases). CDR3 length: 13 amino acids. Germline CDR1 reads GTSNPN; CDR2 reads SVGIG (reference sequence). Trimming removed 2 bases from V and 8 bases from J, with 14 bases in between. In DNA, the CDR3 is TGTGCCTGGAGTCCAACTAGCAGCGGTACGCAGTATTTT. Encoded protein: CAWSPTSSGTQYF.

The CDR3 DNA sequence: TGTGCCAGCAGTTTTTCCCTCGCTAGCGGTCGGGGGGAGGCAGATACGCAGTATTTT. It encodes CASSFSLASGRGEADTQYF. The chain uses TRBV28 and TRBJ2-3, with 7 bases lining up with TRBD2. The V segment lost 3 bases and the J segment 4 bases; nucleotides outside the gene matches: 19. The CDR3 sequence is 19 residues long. Looked up from germline, CDR1 is MDHEN and CDR2 is SYDVKM.

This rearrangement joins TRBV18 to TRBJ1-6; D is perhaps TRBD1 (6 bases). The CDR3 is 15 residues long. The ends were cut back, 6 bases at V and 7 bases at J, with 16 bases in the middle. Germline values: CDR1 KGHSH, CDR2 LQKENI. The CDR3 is CASSPSGGQNSPLHF. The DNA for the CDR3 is TGTGCCAGCTCGCCCAGTGGGGGGCAAAATTCACCCCTCCACTTT.

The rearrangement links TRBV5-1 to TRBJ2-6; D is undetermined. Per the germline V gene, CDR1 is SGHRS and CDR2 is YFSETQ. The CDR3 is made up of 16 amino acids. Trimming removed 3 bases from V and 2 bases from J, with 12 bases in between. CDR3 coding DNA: TGCGCCAGCAGCTGGCTACAGAGTGCTGGGGCCAACGTCCTGACTTTC. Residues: CASSWLQSAGANVLTF.